The next 14 T cell receptor beta chains were all read from a single sample in a study of blood T cell repertoires in COVID-19. Generated by immunoSEQ multiplex PCR, the TCRdb table keeps only in-frame clones and is missing some. The sample yields approximately 90,000 clones, around 85% seen once. Sequenced input: peripheral blood. The receptors derive from an older man with acute or convalescent COVID-19.

The chain recombines TRBV2 with TRBJ1-2; tentatively, D is TRBD1 (5 bases). V lost 5 bases to trimming and J lost 9 bases, with 16 bases between them. CDR1 SNHLY and CDR2 FYNNEI come from the germline V gene. This CDR3 spans 13 amino acids. The CDR3 reads CASSLGTSRSYTF. The CDR3 bases are TGTGCCAGCAGTCTGGGGACTTCCCGGAGCTACACCTTC.

The chain employs TRBV2 and TRBJ2-1; D gene uncertain. Germline assignment: CDR1 SNHLY and CDR2 FYNNEI. V was clipped by 10 bases and J by 0 bases, with 13 bases between them. The CDR3 covers 14 residues. CDR3 coding DNA: TGTGCCATTCAAGCTGCGAGCTCCTACAATGAGCAGTTCTTC. Translated: CAIQAASSYNEQFF.

This rearrangement joins TRBV21-1 to TRBJ2-2; the table's TRBD2 call for D was not verified on the DNA. TRBV21-1 is a pseudogene. This CDR3 contains 14 residues. CDR3 in amino acids: CARRGPANTGELFF. In DNA, the CDR3 is TGTGCCAGGAGAGGGCCCGCGAACACCGGGGAGCTGTTTTTT.

The rearrangement joins TRBV19 to TRBJ2-4; 7 positions agree with TRBD1. V lost 5 bases to trimming and J lost 8 bases; unmatched junction nucleotides: 3. CDR1 LNHDA and CDR2 SQIVND come from the germline V gene (reference sequence). The CDR3 covers 12 residues. Written as DNA, the CDR3 is TGTGCCAGTAGTGAGCAGGGGGACATTCAGTACTTC. Translation: CASSEQGDIQYF.

The V gene is TRBV7-2, the J gene TRBJ2-7; D not resolved. The CDR3 is 12 residues long. V lost 4 bases and J lost 4, with 8 bases in between. Looked up from germline, CDR1 is SGHTA and CDR2 is FQGNSA. The CDR3 DNA sequence: TGTGCCAGCAGCTCCCCCTTTTACGAGCAGTACTTC. It translates to CASSSPFYEQYF.

The rearrangement links TRBV9 to TRBJ2-1; unclear D gene. CDR3 length: 16 amino acids. CDR1 and CDR2 (germline): SGDLS, YYNGEE. V lost 3 bases, J lost 5 bases, and 18 bases lay in between. The CDR3 DNA reads TGTGCCAGCAGCGCGCGAGGCAGTCGGTTACACAATGAGCAGTTCTTC. This codes for CASSARGSRLHNEQFF.

V usage is TRBV4-2 and J usage is TRBJ1-6; D not certain. V was pared by 0 bases and J by 10 bases, with 16 bases between. Germline V gene lookup returns CDR1 LGHNA and CDR2 YNFKEQ. This CDR3 spans 16 amino acids. This chain's CDR3 is CASSQEVEAWISPLHF. In nucleotides, the CDR3 is TGTGCCAGCAGCCAAGAAGTTGAGGCCTGGATCTCACCCCTCCACTTT.

This sequence joins TRBV12-3 or TRBV12-4 and TRBJ2-4; 10 positions match TRBD2. The CDR3 has 13 residues. The ends lost 8 bases at V and 8 bases at J; junction bases unmatched: 6. CDR3 protein: CASCLLAGDIQYF. In DNA, the CDR3 is TGTGCCAGCTGCCTCCTAGCGGGAGACATTCAGTACTTC.

This chain links TRBV10-3 with TRBJ2-5, with 7 bases fitting TRBD2. J gave up 2 bases and V 4 bases, and 7 bases lay outside the gene matches. The CDR3 is made up of 15 amino acids. CDR1 and CDR2 from the germline V gene are ENHRY and SYGVKD. The DNA for the CDR3 is TGTGCCATCAGTGCCGAGGGAGGGCCTCAAGAGACCCAGTACTTC. Its translation is CAISAEGGPQETQYF.

In this sample, this clone turned up many times. The limits of the CDR3 on the DNA are not certain, so only TCRdb's listed CDR3 is given. The chain is built from TRBV21-1 and TRBJ1-1; TRBD1 was called by the table and not checked on the DNA. TRBV21-1 is described as a pseudogene. The CDR3 is made up of 16 amino acids, end residues included. The CDR3 region is CASSIWGQGTNTEAFF.

This chain links TRBV5-1 with TRBJ2-7; 7 nucleotides line up with TRBD1. The CDR3 runs 13 residues. Trimming cost V 5 bases and J 3 bases; bases outside gene matches: 5. Germline V gene lookup returns CDR1 SGHRS and CDR2 YFSETQ. For the CDR3, the DNA is TGCGCCAGCAGAAGACAGGGAATCTACGAGCAGTACTTC. Translation: CASRRQGIYEQYF.

The chain couples TRBV28 to TRBJ2-1; D possibly corresponds to TRBD1 (6 bases). Germline lookup yields CDR1 MDHEN and CDR2 SYDVKM. V was shortened by 6 bases and J by 3 bases, with 9 bases between the two germline ends. The CDR3 loop spans 13 amino acids. The CDR3 spells CASSTGFYNEQFF. The DNA for the CDR3 is TGTGCCAGCAGCACAGGGTTCTACAATGAGCAGTTCTTC.

V usage is TRBV10-1 and J usage is TRBJ2-1; 10 positions agree with TRBD2. Germline CDR1 WNHNN, CDR2 SYGVQD (reference sequence). This CDR3 is 15 amino acids long. V shed 2 bases and J 9 bases; nucleotides not matched to a gene: 7. The CDR3 region is CASSEGLAGVGEQFF. The CDR3 region has the DNA TGCGCCAGCAGTGAGGGTCTAGCGGGAGTAGGTGAGCAGTTCTTC.

The rearrangement joins TRBV28 to TRBJ1-2, with D unclear. Trimming took 4 bases from V and 4 from J, leaving 10 bases between them. CDR1 and CDR2 from the germline V gene are MDHEN and SYDVKM. This CDR3 is 13 amino acids long. This CDR3 reads CASSSAVRYGYTF. The DNA for the CDR3 is TGTGCCAGCAGTTCCGCAGTCCGCTATGGCTACACCTTC.